These T cell receptor beta chains were read from a single sample in a study of cytomegalovirus exposure and HLA in healthy donors. Generated by immunoSEQ multiplex PCR, the TCRdb table keeps only in-frame clones and is missing some. The sample consists of 110,000 to 150,000 clones, 75% of them appearing once. What was sequenced was PBMCs. These receptors were taken from a man under 40 in good health and CMV-seronegative. Each CDR3 is given with its conserved first and last residue. Fields, in order: CDR3 length, V gene, D gene, clone size, J gene, CDR3 protein, CDR3 DNA. D genes are given only for firm matches. Clone size is not always given. Where it is, it says once, few, many or a class for expanded clones.

15	TRBV7-9	TRBD1	.	TRBJ1-1	CASSVDRGRSTEAFF	TGTGCCAGCAGTGTGGACAGGGGGCGATCCACTGAAGCTTTCTTT
15	TRBV5-4	.	.	TRBJ2-2	CASSPSAGNTGEPFF	TGTGCCAGCAGCCCGAGCGCGGGGAACACCGGGGAGCCGTTTTTT
19	TRBV5-1	.	.	TRBJ2-2	CASSEAIPGHSTNTGELFF	TGCGCCAGCAGCGAAGCCATACCGGGACACTCAACGAACACCGGGGAGCTGTTTTTT
14	TRBV28	TRBD1	few	TRBJ2-5	CASSLPGQGKTQYF	TGTGCCAGCAGTTTACCCGGACAGGGGAAGACCCAGTACTTC
15	TRBV11-3	TRBD1	.	TRBJ1-1	CASSLGTGTHREAFF	TGTGCCAGCAGCTTAGGGACAGGGACCCACCGGGAAGCTTTCTTT
10	TRBV10-3	.	.	TRBJ1-5	CAPWGQPQHF	TGTGCCCCCTGGGGCCAGCCCCAGCATTTT
17	TRBV5-4	TRBD2	few	TRBJ2-2	CASSLGLAGSNTGELFF	TGTGCCAGCAGCTTGGGACTAGCGGGGTCGAACACCGGGGAGCTGTTTTTT
14	TRBV27	TRBD1	.	TRBJ2-7	CASGRQGVSYEQYF	TGTGCCAGCGGGCGACAGGGGGTCTCCTACGAGCAGTACTTC
15	TRBV27	.	once	TRBJ2-7	CASSLSGGRGHEQYF	TGTGCCAGCAGTTTATCGGGTGGCAGGGGTCACGAGCAGTACTTC
13	TRBV5-6	.	.	TRBJ2-7	CASSAGGVDEQYF	TGTGCCAGCAGCGCCGGAGGAGTCGACGAGCAGTACTTC